Listed here is a single TCR beta chain. The antigen is unknown. This entry comes from a study of naive and memory T cell subsets. Notes on the study in general: Especially in CD8 cells, naive repertoires contained a few larger clonotypes, possibly CD45RA-re-expressing memory cells.

V was shortened by 0 bases and J by 4 bases, with 15 bases between the two germline ends. The CDR3 totals 16 residues. Germline loops: CDR1 LGHNA, CDR2 YNFKEQ. Two oligonucleotides, mixed equimolar, formed the beta constant-region primer covering TRBC1 and TRBC2. Four rounds of PCR amplified the ligated cDNA using nested alpha and beta constant-region primers plus SP2. TCRdb fed the UMI-ligation and nested PCR reads into MiXCR, producing one record per CDR3 protein. This repertoire shows about 150,000 distinct CDR3 sequences, 22% found once; its top ten account for less than 0.13%. The chain recombines TRBV4-2 with TRBJ1-2; TRBD1 is a possible D gene (5 bases). Sample: naive CD4+ T cells from blood. The clonotype originates from a human donor in good health. The DNA of the CDR3 is TGTGCCAGCAGCCAAGACCCCTATGGGGCCGGCTATGGCTACACCTTC. It codes for CASSQDPYGAGYGYTF.